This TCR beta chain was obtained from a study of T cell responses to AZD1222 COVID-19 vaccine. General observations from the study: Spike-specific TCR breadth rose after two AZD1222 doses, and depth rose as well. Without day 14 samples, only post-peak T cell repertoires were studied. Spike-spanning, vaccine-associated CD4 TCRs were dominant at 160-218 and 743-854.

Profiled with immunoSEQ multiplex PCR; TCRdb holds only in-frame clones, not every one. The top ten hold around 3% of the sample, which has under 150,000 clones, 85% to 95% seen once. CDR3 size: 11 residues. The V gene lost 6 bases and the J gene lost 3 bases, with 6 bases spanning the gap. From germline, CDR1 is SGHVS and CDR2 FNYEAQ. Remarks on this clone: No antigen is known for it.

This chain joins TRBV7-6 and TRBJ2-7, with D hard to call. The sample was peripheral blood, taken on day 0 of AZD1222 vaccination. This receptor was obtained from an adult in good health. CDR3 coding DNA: TGTGCCAGCAGTCGCAACTACGAGCAGTACTTC. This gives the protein CASSRNYEQYF.